This T cell receptor (beta chain) was captured in a study of blood T cell repertoires in COVID-19. Profiled with immunoSEQ multiplex PCR; TCRdb holds only in-frame clones, not every one. The profile shows 150,000 to 200,000 clones, around 87% of them singletons. V dropped 6 bases and J dropped 6; count of bases not matched to a gene: 14. The CDR3 is 16 residues long. Germline CDR1 reads SGHTA; CDR2 reads FQGNSA. V and J are TRBV7-2 and TRBJ1-5; 7 bases map to TRBD1. Input material: peripheral blood. This receptor was obtained from a woman between 18 and 29 years old who had recovered from COVID-19. CDR3 sequence reads: CASRPLATGVGQPQHF. The CDR3 DNA follows: TGTGCCAGCAGACCTTTGGCTACAGGGGTGGGTCAGCCCCAGCATTTT.